One and the same sample provided the 29 T cell receptor beta chains below, sequenced in a study of T-cell reconstitution after alpha-beta-depleted transplantation in children. This sample's TCRbeta library carried unique molecular identifier barcodes. From the PCR reads, TCRdb called clonotypes with MiXCR, one entry per CDR3 protein. The sample records about 980,000 distinct CDR3 sequences, about 30% being singletons. Here the sequenced sample was PBMCs, mostly from graft donor cells, taken 360 days after TCRalphabeta/CD19-depleted stem cell transplant. The receptor source for this set is a boy in the first two years of life who had a stem cell transplant for SCID, so the T cells may come from the graft donor.

This clonotype was found a few times. The rearrangement uses TRBV3-1 and TRBJ2-2; 8 nucleotides agree with TRBD2. CDR1 and CDR2 from the germline V gene are LGHDT and YNNKEL (reference sequence). With V trimmed by 4 bases and J by 4 bases, 5 bases remained unmatched. CDR3 length: 15 residues. CDR3 in DNA: TGTGCCAGCAGCCCCCTACGGGGGGGCACCGGGGAGCTGTTTTTT. Translation gives CASSPLRGGTGELFF.

J is TRBJ2-3 and V is TRBV5-6; no clear D. The V end was cut by 0 bases, the J end by 6 bases, with 17 bases between. The CDR3 is made up of 16 amino acids. Germline V gene lookup returns CDR1 SGHDT and CDR2 YYEEEE. CDR3 in amino acids: CASSLVFGSPPDTQYF. CDR3 sequence (DNA): TGTGCCAGCAGCTTGGTATTCGGCAGTCCTCCTGATACGCAGTATTTT.

This clonotype has more than one count but fewer than ten. The chain couples TRBV5-1 to TRBJ2-1; TRBD2 aligns across 14 bases. V was pared by 7 bases and J by 6 bases, with 9 bases of the junction left unmatched. Per germline, CDR1 SGHRS and CDR2 YFSETQ. This CDR3 spans 16 amino acids. CDR3 loop: CASAPPGTSGGNEQFF. In nucleotides, the CDR3 is TGCGCCAGCGCCCCCCCCGGGACTAGCGGGGGCAATGAGCAGTTCTTC.

This clonotype was recorded a few times. The chain combines TRBV28 with TRBJ2-2; possibly TRBD2 for D (5 bases). V lost 4 bases and J 3 bases, leaving 9 bases between the germline ends. CDR3 length: 14 amino acids. Germline CDR1 reads MDHEN; CDR2 reads SYDVKM. In DNA form, the CDR3 reads TGTGCCAGCAGTTCTTCAGCGGACACCGGGGAGCTGTTTTTT. Translating it yields CASSSSADTGELFF.

The CDR3: CASSQGGPGGQLKTQYF. As DNA, the CDR3 is TGTGCCAGCAGCCAAGGGGGGCCGGGGGGGCAATTAAAGACCCAGTACTTC. The J gene is TRBJ2-5, the V gene TRBV4-2; TRBD2 agrees at 8 bases. V was clipped by 1 base and J by 6 bases; unmatched bases: 13. CDR1 is LGHNA and CDR2 is YNFKEQ in the germline V gene. The CDR3 is made up of 17 amino acids.

The gene calls are TRBV7-2 and TRBJ2-7, with D perhaps TRBD1 (5 bases). Germline V gives CDR1 SGHTA, CDR2 FQGNSA. V shed 3 bases and J shed 6 bases, with 15 bases lying between them. There are 14 residues in the CDR3. CDR3 sequence reads: CASSLGRFGGEQYF. CDR3 DNA: TGTGCCAGCAGCTTGGGGCGTTTCGGTGGCGAGCAGTACTTC.

This chain connects TRBV5-1 to TRBJ2-5, with D perhaps TRBD2 (5 bases). Trimming removed 4 bases from V and 5 bases from J, with 12 bases in between. The V gene's germline CDR1 is SGHRS and CDR2 YFSETQ. The CDR3 is 13 residues long. CDR3 in amino acids: CASSRWEFETQYF. The CDR3 DNA is TGCGCCAGCAGCAGATGGGAGTTCGAGACCCAGTACTTC.

This clonotype was picked up a small number of times. This CDR3 reads CSAPRTMRNEQFF. The CDR3 DNA reads as TGCAGTGCTCCCCGTACTATGCGCAATGAGCAGTTCTTC. V usage is TRBV20-1 and J usage is TRBJ2-1; no reliable D call. This CDR3 has 13 residues. The germline V gene encodes CDR1 DFQATT and CDR2 SNEGSKA (reference sequence). Trimming stripped 5 bases from V and 6 bases from J, with 14 bases between.

V gene TRBV27 combines with J gene TRBJ2-3, with D tentatively TRBD2 (5 bases). This CDR3 spans 19 amino acids. Between the trimmed V and J ends, which lost 8 bases and 2 bases, there was a span of 29 bases. The germline V gene encodes CDR1 MNHEY and CDR2 SMNVEV (reference sequence). The CDR3 bases are TGTGCCAGCTCAGCCCCTCGGGGAGCGGCCATTACCTACACAGATACGCAGTATTTT. Translated: CASSAPRGAAITYTDTQYF.

This chain joins TRBV27 and TRBJ2-3, with TRBD2 identical over 7 bases. Germline CDR1 MNHEY, CDR2 SMNVEV (reference sequence). The length of the CDR3 is 16 residues. With V trimmed by 3 bases and J by 4 bases, 10 bases remained unmatched. CDR3 sequence reads: CASSFSSGARADTQYF. CDR3 nucleotides: TGTGCCAGCAGTTTCTCGAGCGGGGCTAGGGCAGATACGCAGTATTTT.

The chain has TRBV7-2 and TRBJ1-1; TRBD1 aligns across 7 bases. The germline V gene encodes CDR1 SGHTA and CDR2 FQGNSA. J was trimmed by 8 bases and V by 2 bases; bases with no gene match: 8. There are 14 residues in the CDR3. The CDR3 bases are TGTGCCAGCAGCTTACCGGGACAGACAGACGAAGCTTTCTTT. This gives the protein CASSLPGQTDEAFF.

This clonotype was seen ten or more times. The chain employs TRBV4-1 and TRBJ2-7; the D gene is possibly TRBD2 (5 bases). The germline CDR1 and CDR2 sequences are MGHRA and YSYEKL. The CDR3 runs to 14 residues. V was shortened by 0 bases and J by 1 base, with 7 bases between the two germline ends. CDR3 residues: CASSQDRGSYEQYF. Written as DNA, the CDR3 is TGCGCCAGCAGCCAAGATCGAGGGTCCTACGAGCAGTACTTC.

This clonotype was picked up a small number of times. The chain uses TRBV7-3 and TRBJ2-5; 10 positions agree with TRBD2. The CDR3 spans 15 residues. Germline trimming cut 6 bases from V and 0 bases from J; bases unmatched to any gene: 4. The germline gives CDR1 SGHTA, CDR2 FQGTGA. The DNA of the CDR3 is TGTGCCAGCAGTATAGCGGGGGGCCACCAAGAGACCCAGTACTTC. Its translation is CASSIAGGHQETQYF.

The rearrangement uses TRBV2 and TRBJ2-2, with D possibly matching TRBD1 (7 bases). The CDR3 consists of 15 residues. Between the trimmed V and J ends, which lost 3 bases and 4 bases, there was a span of 12 bases. Germline-derived CDR1 and CDR2 are SNHLY and FYNNEI. CDR3: CASSDPQGGTGELFF. Written as DNA, the CDR3 is TGTGCCAGCAGTGATCCGCAGGGGGGCACCGGGGAGCTGTTTTTT.

The genes are TRBV13 and TRBJ2-3, with D possibly being TRBD1 or TRBD2 (5 bases each). Germline V gene data show CDR1 as PRHDT and CDR2 as FYEKMQ (reference sequence). V was shortened by 3 bases and J by 2 bases, with 15 bases between the two germline ends. The CDR3 consists of 16 residues. The CDR3 loop reads CASSFLGTRNTDTQYF. CDR3 DNA: TGTGCCAGCAGCTTCTTAGGGACCAGAAACACAGATACGCAGTATTTT. The full variable domain, in which reference TRBV13 and TRBJ2-3 provide the parts outside the CDR3, is AAGVIQSPRHLIKEKRETATLKCYPIPRHDTVYWYQQGPGQDPQFLISFYEKMQSDKGSIPDRFSAQQFSDYHSELNMSSLELGDSALYFCASSFLGTRNTDTQYFGPGTRLTVL.

The table lists this clonotype with a few counts. The V and J genes are TRBV20-1 and TRBJ2-1, with 9 bases that match TRBD2. Germline V gene data show CDR1 as DFQATT and CDR2 as SNEGSKA (reference sequence). V lost 3 bases to trimming and J lost 1 base; unmatched junction nucleotides: 7. The CDR3 loop spans 16 amino acids. The DNA of the CDR3 is TGCAGTGCTAGGGGCCCGGGACTAGCTTCCTACAATGAGCAGTTCTTC. It specifies CSARGPGLASYNEQFF.

The gene calls are TRBV7-2 and TRBJ2-1; no clear D gene. V lost 11 bases to trimming and J lost 7 bases, with 15 bases between them. The CDR3 is 12 amino acids. Germline V gene lookup returns CDR1 SGHTA and CDR2 FQGNSA. CDR3 nucleotides: TGTGCCGACTCCCGGCGTATAAATGAGCAGTTCTTC. Protein: CADSRRINEQFF.

In its sample, this clonotype was seen a few times. CDR3: CASSQPSGRKQETQYF. The CDR3 DNA reads TGCGCCAGCAGCCAACCCTCGGGACGGAAACAAGAGACCCAGTACTTC. The rearrangement links TRBV4-1 to TRBJ2-5, with D perhaps matching TRBD1 or TRBD2 (5 bases each). Germline CDR1 is MGHRA and CDR2 is YSYEKL. The V end was cut by 2 bases, the J end by 2 bases, with 15 bases between. CDR3 size: 16 residues.

This clonotype was seen a handful of times. This chain uses TRBV9 with TRBJ2-1, with 11 bases that match TRBD2. Germline V gene sequence: CDR1 SGDLS, CDR2 YYNGEE. The CDR3 has 16 amino acids. Germline trimming cut 4 bases from V and 7 bases from J; bases unmatched to any gene: 10. The CDR3: CASSLLAGAVRNEQFF. The CDR3 DNA sequence: TGTGCCAGCAGCCTACTAGCGGGGGCGGTACGGAATGAGCAGTTCTTC.

In regard to this clonotype: One junction end disagrees with the germline gene, perhaps due to a read error. The chain recombines TRBV15 with TRBJ1-1; D gene ambiguous. The CDR3 has 11 residues. Germline CDR1 and CDR2: LNHNV and YYDKDF (reference sequence). The CDR3 reads CATSIAETRSF. CDR3 bases: TGTGCCACCAGCATTGCTGAAACAAGATCCTTT.

CDR3 sequence reads: CSARLVGRLAKNIQYF. Written as DNA, the CDR3 is TGCAGTGCTAGGTTGGTAGGCCGCCTAGCCAAAAACATTCAGTACTTC. The rearrangement uses TRBV20-1 and TRBJ2-4, with D uncertain. V lost 3 bases and J lost 0, with 15 bases in between. This CDR3 comprises 16 residues. In germline, CDR1 is DFQATT, CDR2 SNEGSKA (reference sequence).

This clonotype was found a few times. V gene TRBV12-3 or TRBV12-4 combines with J gene TRBJ1-1; D is uncertain. Trimming took off 2 bases at V and 3 bases at J, with 22 bases between the two ends. The CDR3 spans 18 residues. For the CDR3, the DNA is TGTGCCAGCAGTTTAAGGGCCCTGATGGCGGCCGGCGACACTGAAGCTTTCTTT. As protein: CASSLRALMAAGDTEAFF.

This clonotype was detected a few times. The gene calls are TRBV5-1 and TRBJ1-4; tentative D call: TRBD1 (5 bases). Germline CDR1 reads SGHRS; CDR2 reads YFSETQ. There are 17 residues in the CDR3. Trimming left V 4 bases short and J 6 bases short, with 22 bases between. The CDR3 reads CASSLASQGLGDEKLFF. The DNA of the CDR3 is TGCGCCAGCAGCCTCGCGTCGCAGGGCCTTGGGGATGAAAAACTGTTTTTT.

This clonotype was recorded a few times. The V call is TRBV9, the J call TRBJ1-2; tentative D call: TRBD1 (6 bases). V lost 4 bases and J 9 bases, leaving 19 bases between the germline ends. CDR3 length: 14 residues. The germline CDR1 and CDR2 sequences are SGDLS and YYNGEE. The CDR3 sequence: CASSTNGQRGRYTF. The CDR3 DNA follows: TGTGCCAGCAGCACAAACGGACAGCGGGGTCGCTACACCTTC.

DNA of the CDR3: TGTGCCAGCAGCCCCAGCGGCTCCCTCACAGATACGCAGTATTTT. Its protein product is CASSPSGSLTDTQYF. The V gene is TRBV7-3, the J gene TRBJ2-3; TRBD2 is a possible D gene (5 bases). The germline CDR1 and CDR2 sequences are SGHTA and FQGTGA. The V and J ends lost 5 bases and 2 bases respectively, with 14 bases between them. The CDR3 consists of 15 residues. Full variable domain (rest looked up from reference TRBV7-3 and TRBJ2-3): GAGVSQTPSNKVTEKGKYVELRCDPISGHTALYWYRQSLGQGPEFLIYFQGTGAADDSGLPNDRFFAVRPEGSVSTLKIQRTERGDSAVYLCASSPSGSLTDTQYFGPGTRLTVL.

The chain has TRBV9 and TRBJ2-1; D not certain. The CDR3 has 15 amino acids. Trimming took 2 bases from V and 0 from J, leaving 9 bases between them. Germline CDR1 SGDLS, CDR2 YYNGEE. The CDR3 region has the DNA TGTGCCAGCAGCGTGAGATTAGTCTCCTACAATGAGCAGTTCTTC. Translation: CASSVRLVSYNEQFF.

The genes are TRBV12-3 or TRBV12-4 and TRBJ2-1; D possibly matches TRBD1 or TRBD2 (6 bases each). This CDR3 is built from 13 residues. V was trimmed by 6 bases and J by 10 bases, leaving 16 bases between them. The CDR3 nucleotides read TGTGCCAGCAGAAGTTGGGGGGCAGGAGAGCAGTTCTTC. It encodes CASRSWGAGEQFF.

This chain links TRBV6-1 with TRBJ2-4; 10 bases are a match to TRBD2. Trimming at V came to 5 bases and at J to 1 base, leaving 14 bases not matched to a gene. Germline V gene lookup returns CDR1 MNHNS and CDR2 SASEGT. This CDR3 is 19 amino acids long. The CDR3 DNA follows: TGTGCCAGCAGTCCGGGTCAGCGGGGGGGTTTCGGGGCCAAAAACATTCAGTACTTC. Translating it yields CASSPGQRGGFGAKNIQYF.

This clonotype has just a few counts. The CDR3 loop reads CASSLSGTSFYEQYF. The DNA of the CDR3 is TGTGCCAGCAGTTTATCCGGGACTAGCTTTTACGAGCAGTACTTC. The chain has TRBV27 and TRBJ2-7; 9 bases are shared with TRBD2. CDR3 length: 15 amino acids. Germline CDR1 MNHEY, CDR2 SMNVEV (reference sequence). V lost 0 bases to trimming and J lost 4 bases; unmatched junction nucleotides: 4.